The rows below give T cell receptor beta chains drawn from one sample of a study of post-analysis software for immune sequencing data. TCRdb ran MiXCR on the PCR reads and lists one entry per CDR3 protein. This table has approximately 440,000 distinct CDR3 sequences, under 55% appearing once. Source material: blood. The receptor source for this set is a girl aged 5-17 years with multiple sclerosis. Each CDR3 is given with its conserved first and last residue.

TRBV7-3	TRBJ2-1	CASSLKGGHEQFF
TRBV15	TRBJ2-5	CATSRGQGNYQETQYF
TRBV29-1	TRBJ2-1	CSVDLESSYNEQFF
TRBV20-1	TRBJ2-5	CSARVLAGSREQYF
TRBV7-3	TRBJ2-3	CASSSPGDTQYF
TRBV5-1	TRBJ1-2	CASSLSGVDYGYTF
TRBV29-1	TRBJ2-5	CSHTHSTGGETQYF
TRBV4-3	TRBJ2-7	CASSPETGVAYEQYF
TRBV11-2	TRBJ2-1	CASSRGREYNEQFF
TRBV10-3	-	CAISQRGSSGEQYF
TRBV12-3/TRBV12-4	TRBJ2-5	CASRGGVLEETQYF
TRBV12-3/TRBV12-4	TRBJ2-7	CASSTLDRGYEQYF
TRBV12-3/TRBV12-4	TRBJ2-1	CASSSTSGPSEQFF
TRBV20-1	TRBJ2-7	CSARVPGYEQYF
TRBV5-6	TRBJ2-2	CASSPGQDYTGELFF
TRBV11-2	-	CASSFLLTYEQYF
TRBV29-1	TRBJ1-2	CSVETGVNGYTF
TRBV6-5	TRBJ2-6	CASRRTGGPVLTF
TRBV4-3	TRBJ2-7	CASSQDLGQGYEQYF
TRBV28	TRBJ1-2	CASSSDTRYGYTF
TRBV7-6	TRBJ2-1	CASSLELLAGGYNEQFF
TRBV5-1	TRBJ2-1	CASSEAGRVSYNEQFF
TRBV20-1	TRBJ2-1	CSARAPGTSGSYNEQFF
TRBV2	TRBJ2-7	CASSDPGQGYYEQYF
TRBV12-3/TRBV12-4	TRBJ2-6	CASSPRGLAGVGSGANVLTF
TRBV7-6	TRBJ2-5	CASSQGPRETQYF
TRBV28	TRBJ2-7	CASSLDRTSGYEQYF
TRBV3-1	TRBJ2-7	CASSQGGRVYEQYF
TRBV12-3/TRBV12-4	TRBJ1-2	CASRQGTVSFYGYTF
TRBV15	TRBJ2-1	CATSRTTLRGYNEQFF
TRBV27	TRBJ1-1	CASSPRGSNTEAFF
TRBV2	TRBJ2-1	CASRGGWDEQFF
TRBV29-1	TRBJ2-2	CSVLFGRVTGELFF
TRBV20-1	TRBJ2-1	CSAPSSGRAYEQFF
TRBV13	-	CASSLGFGGGETQYF
TRBV12-3/TRBV12-4	TRBJ2-1	CASNWGTGVDEQFF
TRBV20-1	TRBJ2-7	CSARDLQDSSYEQYF
TRBV15	TRBJ1-2	CATSRDRGKGYGYTF
TRBV7-9	TRBJ2-7	CASSSSGSYEQYF
TRBV9	TRBJ2-7	CASSVGVSGGPYEQYF
TRBV7-2	TRBJ2-7	CASSVDGGFGEQYF
TRBV11-1	TRBJ2-7	CASSPDRLSYEQYF
TRBV7-2	TRBJ2-7	CASSSRLAGGLSEQYF
TRBV12-3/TRBV12-4	TRBJ2-7	CASSFSNTQQYF
TRBV5-1	TRBJ2-5	CASSFQGAEETQYF
TRBV5-1	TRBJ1-1	CASSLYTGTSNTEAFF
TRBV5-1	TRBJ2-1	CASSLNTGKRETQFF
TRBV20-1	TRBJ2-5	CGAGTGREETQYF
TRBV12-5	TRBJ1-1	CASGQGQNTEAFF
TRBV7-3	TRBJ1-2	CASSLNGGTNYGYTF
TRBV7-9	TRBJ2-6	CAEPSWANVLTF
TRBV10-3	TRBJ2-1	CAIGGAYNEQFF
TRBV7-9	TRBJ1-1	CASSPRPTGMDTEAFF
TRBV20-1	TRBJ2-7	CSASRGAYEQYF
TRBV15	TRBJ1-2	CATSRGVGHYGYTF
TRBV29-1	TRBJ2-1	CSVEDGGISYNEQFF
TRBV10-3	TRBJ2-5	CAISEIMGQATGETQYF
TRBV20-1	TRBJ1-6	CSAKKAGAVDFPPHF
TRBV15	TRBJ2-1	CATSRARGRWGNEQFF